These 18 T cell receptor beta chains were sequenced from one sample in a study of cytomegalovirus exposure and HLA in healthy donors. Clones were sequenced by immunoSEQ multiplex PCR, and TCRdb holds only the in-frame ones, with some missing. The repertoire holds 90,000 to 120,000 clones, with about 94% as singletons. Sequenced material: PBMCs. The source is a woman in her late teens or twenties in good health and CMV-seronegative.

The chain joins TRBV4-3 to TRBJ1-2, with D hard to call. Trimming removed 0 bases at V and 3 bases at J, with 8 bases between. CDR3 size: 14 residues. The V gene's germline CDR1 is LGHNA and CDR2 YSLEER. CDR3 loop: CASSQDPGDYGYTF. Here the CDR3 DNA reads TGCGCCAGCAGCCAAGATCCGGGAGACTATGGCTACACCTTC.

This chain joins TRBV19 and TRBJ2-3; 7 bases line up with TRBD1. V gave up 4 bases and J gave up 1 base; unmatched junction bases: 14. Germline V gives CDR1 LNHDA, CDR2 SQIVND (reference sequence). The CDR3 spans 18 residues. CDR3 in amino acids: CASSTTGAYLVGTDTQYF. CDR3 in DNA: TGTGCCAGTAGTACCACAGGGGCCTACCTAGTGGGCACAGATACGCAGTATTTT.

The J gene is TRBJ1-2, the V gene TRBV23-1; tentative D call: TRBD1 (5 bases). TRBV23-1 is an ORF; its function is uncertain. Trimming removed 6 bases at V and 5 bases at J, with 22 bases between. The CDR3 loop spans 16 amino acids. This chain's CDR3 is CASRDPRVLGGYGYTF. CDR3 nucleotide sequence: TGCGCCAGCAGAGACCCCAGGGTTCTGGGCGGATATGGCTACACCTTC.

This clone was seen a single time. This rearrangement joins TRBV13 to TRBJ2-3, with 12 positions matching TRBD2. The germline gives CDR1 PRHDT, CDR2 FYEKMQ (reference sequence). This CDR3 is built from 16 residues. The V gene end was trimmed by 5 bases and the J gene end by 4 bases; junction bases not matched to a gene: 7. CDR3 sequence (DNA): TGTGCCAGCAGCGTACTAGCGGGGGGAGTGTCAGATACGCAGTATTTT. This sequence encodes CASSVLAGGVSDTQYF.

The chain couples TRBV19 to TRBJ2-2; possible D gene TRBD1, 6 bases. Trimming cost V 3 bases and J 7 bases, with 15 bases left between them. Germline V CDR1 and CDR2: LNHDA, SQIVND (reference sequence). There are 15 residues in the CDR3. CDR3 sequence (DNA): TGTGCCAGTAGTATTGGGGCAGGGGTTGTCGGGGAGCTGTTTTTT. Translating it yields CASSIGAGVVGELFF.

The rearrangement joins TRBV7-8 to TRBJ2-7, with 7 nucleotides matching TRBD1. The CDR3 spans 15 residues. After removal of 1 base from V and 0 bases from J, the junction contained 3 bases not matched to a gene. From germline, CDR1 is SGHVS and CDR2 FQNEAQ. The CDR3 spells CASSLVEGASYEQYF. As DNA, the CDR3 is TGTGCCAGCAGCTTAGTCGAGGGGGCCTCCTACGAGCAGTACTTC.

This chain links TRBV5-4 with TRBJ2-2; 8 nucleotides align to TRBD2. Germline assignment: CDR1 SGHNT and CDR2 YYREEE (reference sequence). The V segment lost 9 bases and the J segment 6 bases; nucleotides outside the gene matches: 7. The CDR3 consists of 13 residues. The CDR3, as DNA: TGTGCCACGGGACGGGGGGGGCCCGGGGAGCTGTTTTTT. This encodes CATGRGGPGELFF. Full variable domain (remainder filled in from reference TRBV5-4 and TRBJ2-2): ETGVTQSPTHLIKTRGQQVTLRCSSQSGHNTVSWYQQALGQGPQFIFQYYREEENGRGNFPPRFSGLQFPNYSSELNVNALELDDSALYLCATGRGGPGELFFGEGSRLTVL.

The chain links TRBV7-9 to TRBJ1-4; possibly TRBD1 for D (5 bases). Germline loops: CDR1 SEHNR, CDR2 FQNEAQ (reference sequence). The CDR3 is 15 amino acids. Trimming shortened V by 5 bases and J by 7 bases, and 17 bases separated the two germline ends. The CDR3 loop reads CASSGPGTEPEKLFF. In DNA form, the CDR3 reads TGTGCCAGCAGCGGTCCAGGGACTGAGCCTGAAAAACTGTTTTTT.

The J gene is TRBJ1-1, the V gene TRBV27; D is possibly TRBD1 (5 bases). Germline V gene data show CDR1 as MNHEY and CDR2 as SMNVEV (reference sequence). This CDR3 spans 15 amino acids. The V end lost 1 base, the J end lost 1 base, and 10 bases lay between the germline ends. CDR3 coding DNA: TGTGCCAGCAGTTTATTCACAGGACCGAACACTGAAGCTTTCTTT. Translation: CASSLFTGPNTEAFF.

The chain employs TRBV27 and TRBJ1-2; TRBD1 matches at 7 bases. Germline assignment: CDR1 MNHEY and CDR2 SMNVEV (reference sequence). With 1 base clipped from V and 4 bases from J, the junction kept 6 bases outside the gene matches. CDR3 length equals 15 residues. The CDR3 region has the DNA TGTGCCAGCAGTTTATTTGGCCGGGACAGCTATGGCTACACCTTC. Translating it yields CASSLFGRDSYGYTF.

The genes are TRBV2 and TRBJ2-7; the D gene is possibly TRBD1 (6 bases). Germline V gene lookup returns CDR1 SNHLY and CDR2 FYNNEI. The CDR3 consists of 13 residues. Between the trimmed V and J ends, which lost 6 bases and 6 bases, there was a span of 15 bases. The CDR3 region has the DNA TGTGCCAGCAGAAGGGACATTCAACGCGAGCAGTACTTC. Amino acids: CASRRDIQREQYF.

The chain carries TRBV7-2 and TRBJ1-2, with a tentative D call TRBD1 (5 bases). CDR1 is SGHTA, CDR2 FQGNSA, per germline. CDR3 size: 13 residues. V lost 5 bases to trimming and J lost 8 bases, with 15 bases between them. This chain's CDR3 is CASSRGGVEGYTF. The CDR3 DNA is TGTGCCAGCAGCCGGGGAGGGGTCGAGGGCTACACCTTC.

The chain's CDR3 is CAWSVLRAGGLNEQFF. The CDR3 coding sequence is TGTGCCTGGAGTGTCTTGCGAGCGGGGGGCCTCAATGAGCAGTTCTTC. The chain couples TRBV30 to TRBJ2-1; 9 bases agree with TRBD2. The CDR3 length is 16 residues. Germline assignment: CDR1 GTSNPN and CDR2 SVGIG (reference sequence). V was pared by 0 bases and J by 6 bases, with 9 bases of the junction left unmatched. Full variable domain (remainder filled in from reference TRBV30 and TRBJ2-1): SQTIHQWPATLVQPVGSPLSLECTVEGTSNPNLYWYRQAAGRGLQLLFYSVGIGQISSEVPQNLSASRPQDRQFILSSKKLLLSDSGFYLCAWSVLRAGGLNEQFFGPGTRLTVL.

The chain carries TRBV4-2 and TRBJ2-1; D might be TRBD2 (5 bases). The germline CDR1 and CDR2 sequences are LGHNA and YNFKEQ. The CDR3 is 15 residues long. V was pared by 2 bases and J by 4 bases, with 12 bases between. The CDR3 DNA is TGTGCCAGCAGCCAACGTATCCGGGGTTACAATGAGCAGTTCTTC. It is translated as CASSQRIRGYNEQFF.

The genes are TRBV9 and TRBJ2-2; the D gene is possibly TRBD2 (6 bases). There are 14 residues in the CDR3. Germline-derived CDR1 and CDR2 are SGDLS and YYNGEE. Trimming took off 4 bases at V and 4 bases at J, with 11 bases between the two ends. The CDR3 region has the DNA TGTGCCAGCAGCTCAACTAGCCTCACCGGGGAGCTGTTTTTT. It codes for CASSSTSLTGELFF.

The chain has TRBV18 and TRBJ1-6; TRBD1 matches 8 bases. The CDR3 covers 17 residues. The germline V gene has CDR1 KGHSH and CDR2 LQKENI. The junction had 7 bases not matched to a gene; V was cut back by 2 bases and J by 4 bases. CDR3: CASSPTPDRVYNSPLHF. For the CDR3, the DNA is TGTGCCAGCTCACCAACCCCGGACAGGGTGTATAATTCACCCCTCCACTTT.

With respect to this clone: A junction boundary mismatches the germline segment, possibly from a read error. V gene TRBV7-7 combines with J gene TRBJ2-2; D perhaps matches TRBD2 (5 bases). This CDR3 has 13 amino acids. Germline V gene sequence: CDR1 SSHAT, CDR2 FNYEAQ (reference sequence). DNA for the CDR3: TGTGCTAGCAGTACGAGGGAGACCGGGGAGCTGTTTTTT. It is translated as CASSTRETGELFF. Looking up the rest from reference TRBV7-7 and TRBJ2-2 gives the full variable domain: GAGVSQSPRYKVTKRGQDVTLRCDPISSHATLYWYQQALGQGPEFLTYFNYEAQPDKSGLPSDRFSAERPEGSISTLTIQRTEQRDSAMYRCASSTRETGELFFGEGSRLTVL.

The chain is built from TRBV7-2 and TRBJ2-3; TRBD1 agrees at 10 bases. Trimming took 1 base from V and 4 from J; bases not matched to a gene: 8. Germline loops: CDR1 SGHTA, CDR2 FQGNSA. This CDR3 region has 17 residues. The CDR3, as DNA: TGTGCCAGCAGCTTAGGGGGGGGGACAGGGGAGTCAGATACGCAGTATTTT. The encoded protein is CASSLGGGTGESDTQYF.